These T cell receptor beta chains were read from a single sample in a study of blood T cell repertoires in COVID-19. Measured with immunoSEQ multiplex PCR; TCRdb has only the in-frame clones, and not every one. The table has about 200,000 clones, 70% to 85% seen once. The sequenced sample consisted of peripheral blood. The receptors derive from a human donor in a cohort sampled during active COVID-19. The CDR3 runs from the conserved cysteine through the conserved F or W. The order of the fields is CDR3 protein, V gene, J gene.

CASSLGLAGTNIQYF,TRBV5-4,TRBJ2-4
CASSGPTSGRWDKNIQYF,TRBV3-1/TRBV3-2,TRBJ2-4
CASSLASGSMDEQFF,TRBV7-2,TRBJ2-1
CASSTTTGLSYEQYF,TRBV19,TRBJ2-7
CASSPGAGAYEQYF,TRBV18,TRBJ2-7
CASHTEGASGILPTGELFF,TRBV9,TRBJ2-2
CASTFIGGPANYGYTF,TRBV19,TRBJ1-2
CASIGGGEITDTQYF,TRBV27,TRBJ2-3
CASSPYRREGRETQYF,TRBV18,TRBJ2-5
CASSPRDLLEEQYF,TRBV4-1,TRBJ2-7
CASSPLDRGSNQPQHF,TRBV27,TRBJ1-5
CASNLRSAADTQYF,TRBV11-2,TRBJ2-3
CASSLELATYNEQFF,TRBV5-6,TRBJ2-1
CASSFKLNTGELFF,TRBV27,TRBJ2-2
CASSPGQGVNYGYTF,TRBV7-2,TRBJ1-2
CAWSVLAKETQYF,TRBV30,TRBJ2-5
CASSRRDWDWGEQFF,TRBV7-9,TRBJ2-1
CASSQGTSTYTGGRKYF,TRBV27,TRBJ2-5
CASSLVTGNTIYF,TRBV11-2,TRBJ1-3
CASSFYSMPYGYTF,TRBV5-5,TRBJ1-2
CASSSRSYGYTF,TRBV5-1,TRBJ1-2
CASSQDLGLSTPHEQFF,TRBV4-1,TRBJ2-1
CASSTPPRLAGVEQFF,TRBV27,TRBJ2-1
CASSGTGAGKFETQYF,TRBV28,TRBJ2-5
CASNTGGTIRGNEQFF,TRBV21-1,TRBJ2-1
CASSTGLAKNIQYF,TRBV28,TRBJ2-4
CASRSGGPNQPQHF,TRBV28,TRBJ1-5
CASPLVGGSYGYTF,TRBV2,TRBJ1-2
CASSPRTSGRATGGEQFF,TRBV18,TRBJ2-1
CASSPYRAPRGEKLFF,TRBV7-8,TRBJ1-4
CASSQLAPRETQYF,TRBV25-1,TRBJ2-5
CASSLDIAGGRLNIQYF,TRBV7-2,TRBJ2-4
CASSHSRDRVYNEQFF,TRBV14,TRBJ2-1
CASSIGLAGGNEQFF,TRBV6-5,TRBJ2-1
CASITGVGTEAFF,TRBV2,TRBJ1-1
CASSPPPPQETQYF,TRBV5-1,TRBJ2-5
CASSPAGTSGMTRSGANVLTF,TRBV3-1/TRBV3-2,TRBJ2-6
CASRFGRDYYEQYF,TRBV11-2,TRBJ2-7
CASSSGQGSYNEQFF,TRBV5-1,TRBJ2-1
CASSLPGLGGYTF,TRBV6-5,TRBJ1-2
CASSFSGITDTQYF,TRBV5-5,TRBJ2-3
CASTLGEGGNYEQYF,TRBV5-1,TRBJ2-7
CASRPDDYQPQHF,TRBV19,TRBJ1-5
CASSPSLVESQYF,TRBV4-2,TRBJ2-7
CASSTGRGGTDTQYF,TRBV7-9,TRBJ2-3
CASSNGHAGSYEQYF,TRBV19,TRBJ2-7
CASSQDPTMETQYF,TRBV4-1,TRBJ2-5
CASRGGGVHGYTF,TRBV11-2,TRBJ1-2
CASSLDAGNNEQFF,TRBV11-2,TRBJ2-1
CASSPRQGTGELFF,TRBV5-1,TRBJ2-2
CASSPPTDVYEQYF,TRBV7-9,TRBJ2-7
CASSINERIQQFF,TRBV19,TRBJ2-1
CASRPRGTNTADTQYF,TRBV19,TRBJ2-3
CASSLTGQTNTGELFF,TRBV5-1,TRBJ2-2
CASSFDRENGYTF,TRBV27,TRBJ1-2